This T cell receptor (beta chain) comes out of a study of shared clonotypes between healthy human individuals (dated by TCRdb to between 2020 and 2021). Context from the whole study: The cohort comprised a couple of women and a few men aged 18 to 49 years. For each donor, three plates each were used for CD4 naive and CD4 memory, two plates were used for CD8 naive, and one plate was used for CD8 memory. To increase sequencing depth and limit assay-specific biases, different laboratories used diverse techniques to prepare libraries and sequence TCR repertoires. To estimate repertoire size and how much clonotypes are shared between individuals, the study performed deep sequencing of blood TCR repertoires from roughly five healthy adults. Leukapheresis yielded between about 0.85 and 10 billion PBMCs per donor. Study-wide conclusions, independent of this receptor: Incomplete sequencing was indicated by rarefaction of sorted-subset datasets, despite the large sequencing depth. Clonotypes shared by all four sorted-subset donors showed higher generation probabilities than non-shared clonotypes. Sampling was restricted to blood, and TCR repertoires in tissues likely differ from the TCR repertoires found in blood. Because the study included only a small number of donors, the genetic and exposure-history diversity represented was limited. Naive subsets generally had larger estimated clonotype richness than memory subsets. Across four donors, about 4.5% of naive CD4, approximately 4% of naive CD8, under 2.5% of memory CD4, and about 0.44% of memory CD8 clonotypes were shared. Pairwise subsampling indicated that sequencing depth was expected to affect the degree of clonotype sharing among donors.

The donors were healthy, HIV-negative adults with no recently reported acute infections or vaccinations. Every donor was a Caucasian adult living in Nashville, Tennessee, USA. The CD8 memory samples were a combination of magnetically selected CD45RO+ cells and CCR7-negative CD45RA+ effector memory (TemRA) cells. Blood was collected by leukapheresis, and PBMCs were isolated by Ficoll-Histopaque density gradient centrifugation and then cryopreserved in liquid nitrogen vapor phase. Analytical flow cytometry was used to check the purity and quantity of each magnetically sorted T cell population. Genomic DNA was isolated from each sorted fraction and quantified by UV absorbance on a Nanodrop 2000c. Measured from the cysteine to the phenylalanine, the CDR3 is 15 residues long. Only the CDR3 part of the read is kept: 45 bases, read in frame from the first base. CDR1 and CDR2 (MGHRA, YSYEKL) derive from the germline V gene. V has 10 bases trimmed and J has 8 bases trimmed; junction bases matching no gene number 9.

This clone was seen just once. There is no known antigen for this receptor. There are no base qualities to consult, and no much larger clone falls within one base. TCR CDR3 regions were amplified from genomic DNA by multiplex PCR using the deep immunoSEQ assay. Extracted genomic DNA from each cell subset was spread evenly across all wells of several immunoSEQ 96-well plates, with each plate serving as a replicate. For sorted subsets, around 0.2 ug of genomic DNA, equivalent to around 29,000 T cell genomes, went into each replicate PCR. Purified libraries were quantified with a Qubit 3.0 fluorometer, sized on a Bioanalyzer 2100, and re-quantified with the KAPA Library Quantification kit. Every immunoSEQ 96-well plate was sequenced on a dedicated single-read 150-cycle Illumina NextSeq 550 flow cell. In the authors' own workflow: Because only junctional sequences without quality scores were contained in the immunoSEQ output, filtering matching that applied to full-length reads could not be performed. Sequences were annotated with PyIR, a Python wrapper for IgBLAST v1.9, and V/J genes and CDR3 were assigned using IMGT germline references. Reads were removed for weak V/J assignments (E-value above 1e-6), missing CDR3, stop codons, out-of-frame junctions, or ambiguous translated residues. V3J clonotypes were defined as sequences sharing an identical inferred V gene, J gene, and CDR3 amino acid sequence. Percentage overlap between repertoires was computed as shared unique clonotypes divided by the size of the smaller repertoire. Three approaches were used to assess repertoire richness: RTK rarefaction, the Chao1 estimator, and Recon v2.1 estimates of unobserved clonotypes. Generation probabilities for all TCRbeta clonotypes obtained by the gDNA method from a few donors were computed using OLGA. Here the immuneACCESS table is served through TCRdb, limited to in-frame sequences with V and J called. Missing clones are a known gap in these copies; in checked studies unresolved V genes cover under half, and the rest lacks a known reason. V, J and clone size are taken as reported in that table, and D and trimming were inferred from the DNA itself. A total of about 380,000 clones appear in this sample, 96% of them only once. Together, the top ten hold about 0.32% of the sample.

The origin of this receptor is a man aged 25-45 years in good health. The receptor chain draws on TRBV4-1 and TRBJ2-2; 14 of the junction bases match TRBD2. Sequenced material: memory CD8+ T cells sorted from blood. This specimen's cell subset or site label, interpreted: CD45RO+ cells pooled with CCR7-negative TemRA cells. The CDR3 here reads CATGGLAGVVGELFF. Here is the DNA: TGCGCCACCGGGGGACTAGCGGGAGTTGTTGGGGAGCTGTTTTTT.